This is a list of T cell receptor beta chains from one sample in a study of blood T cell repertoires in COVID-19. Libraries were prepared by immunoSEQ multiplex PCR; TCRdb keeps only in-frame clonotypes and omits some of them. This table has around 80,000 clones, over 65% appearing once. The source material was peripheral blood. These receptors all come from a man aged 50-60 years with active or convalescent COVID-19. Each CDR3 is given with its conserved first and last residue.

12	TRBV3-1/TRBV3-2	CASSRGNTEAFF
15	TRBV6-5	CASRNRDRGDYGYTF
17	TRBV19	CASSNKQGTGLSDTQYF
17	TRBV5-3	CARSTPTPEAYNSPLHF
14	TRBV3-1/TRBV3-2	CASSSQGGSTEAFF
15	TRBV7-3	CASSASSGGRDTQYF
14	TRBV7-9	CASSADISRGGYTF
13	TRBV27	CASSSGQNYEQYF
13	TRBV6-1	CASSETGLRKAFF
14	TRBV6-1	CASSEVGGFAEAFF
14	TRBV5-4	CASSPGTANYGYTF
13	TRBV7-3	CASSLTGIDGYTF
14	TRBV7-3	CASSPTPGLVTQYF
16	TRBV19	CASSAPRVEGTDTQYF
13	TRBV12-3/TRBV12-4	CASSPDRNYGYTF
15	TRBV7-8	CASSLELAGSYEQYF
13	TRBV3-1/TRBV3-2	CASSSSGGNEQYF
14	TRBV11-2	CASSLGRGGEKLFF
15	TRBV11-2	CASSLGRQGPNEAFF
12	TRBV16	CASSLFGDTQYF
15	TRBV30	CAWSQGPISSYEQYF
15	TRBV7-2	CASSQGRTTGNEQFF
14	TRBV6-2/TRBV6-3	CASTPGDSSNEQFF
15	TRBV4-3	CASSQEGTSYNEQFF
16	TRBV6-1	CASSERRTGASYEQYF
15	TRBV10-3	CAISPMLGVGTEAFF
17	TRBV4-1	CASSQGLAGGLAYEQYF
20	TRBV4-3	CASSRAGTGFQGTRAGELFF
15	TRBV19	CASSGGTGSGSPLHF
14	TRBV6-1	CASSEGGSAEKLFF
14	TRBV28	CASSLPDRYYGYTF
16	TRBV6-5	CASSWGTSGGPYEQYF
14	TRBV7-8	CASSLRRASSPLHF
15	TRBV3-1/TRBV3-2	CASSQTIEVNTEAFF
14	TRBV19	CASSMTGGRETQYF
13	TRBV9	CASSRQGAYEQYF
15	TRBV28	CASSSSQGNRYEQYF
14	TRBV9	CASSVGQGMTEAFF
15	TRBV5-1	CASSLGDRGVYEQYF
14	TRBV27	CASSIQGGGQPQHF
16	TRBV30	CAWVPRGRDRATEAFF
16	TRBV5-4	CASSGDSGGLTGELFF
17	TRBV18	CASSPGTGGPKKNIQYF
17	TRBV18	CASSPPGTSGIENIQYF
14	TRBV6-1	CASSDGRGWQPQHF
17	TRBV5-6	CASSGGLAIVATETQYF
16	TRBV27	CASNPTGVSGANVLTF
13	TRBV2	CASSGTGSNTIYF
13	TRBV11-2	CASSSGGDTEAFF
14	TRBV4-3	CASSQGRGAYEQYF
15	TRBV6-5	CASREGLSGWDTQYF
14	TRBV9	CASSVESSTDTQYF
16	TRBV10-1	CASSDRVGQRAPEQYF
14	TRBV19	CASSGGGRNQPQHF
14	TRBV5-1	CASKTGAEVYGYTF
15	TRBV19	CASSITGGANYGYTF
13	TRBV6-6	CASSYPYTDTQYF
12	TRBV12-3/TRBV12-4	CASSSLQVELFF
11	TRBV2	CASSGQIEAFF
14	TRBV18	CASSLGALTYEQYF